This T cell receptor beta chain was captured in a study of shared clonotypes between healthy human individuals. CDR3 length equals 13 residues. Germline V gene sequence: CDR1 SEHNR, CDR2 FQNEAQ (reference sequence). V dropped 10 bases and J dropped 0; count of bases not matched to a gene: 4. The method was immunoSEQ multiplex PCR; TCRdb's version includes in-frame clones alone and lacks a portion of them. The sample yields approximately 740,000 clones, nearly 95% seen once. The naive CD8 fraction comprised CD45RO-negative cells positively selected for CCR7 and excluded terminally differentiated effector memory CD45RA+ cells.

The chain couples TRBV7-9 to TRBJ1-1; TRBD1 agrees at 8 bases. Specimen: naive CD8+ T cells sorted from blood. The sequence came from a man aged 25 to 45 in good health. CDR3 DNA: TGTGCCACACGGGACAGGTTGAACACTGAAGCTTTCTTT. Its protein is CATRDRLNTEAFF.